This T cell receptor beta chain was obtained from a study of identical twins. The CDR3 consists of 17 residues. Germline V CDR1 and CDR2: SGHDT, YYEEEE. Unmatched junction bases numbered 10, after V lost 4 bases and J lost 2 bases. A universal primer site came from template switching; cDNA carried unique molecular identifiers. TCRdb re-called the 5' RACE reads with MiXCR, one entry per CDR3 protein. The data contain 250,000 to 350,000 distinct CDR3 sequences, over 8.5% of them singletons. This clonotype was counted only a few times. Its antigen is still unknown. Whole-study results and caveats: With abundant cord blood beta clonotypes, insertions were fewer; memory repertoires showed no such pattern.

This sample also belongs to another study, concerning yellow fever vaccine responses in identical twins.

The sample comprised CD8+ T cells sorted from blood. This clonotype was obtained from a woman under 30 in good health. This rearrangement joins TRBV5-6 to TRBJ2-1, with TRBD2 identical over 9 bases. The CDR3 region has the DNA TGTGCCAGCAGCGCCTCCCCTAGCGGGGCAACCTACAATGAGCAGTTCTTC. It encodes CASSASPSGATYNEQFF.